This T cell receptor beta chain appears in the sequencing data of a study of molecular identifiers for immune sequencing clone quantification. Per the germline V gene, CDR1 is SGHTA and CDR2 is FQGNSA. V gave up 4 bases and J gave up 9 bases; unmatched junction bases: 11. There are 16 residues in the CDR3. Using a CD8+CD4-CCR7+CD45RA+ phenotype, naive CD8 T cells were sorted. Each CDR3 protein is one row after TCRdb ran MiXCR on the PCR reads. The data show around 460,000 distinct CDR3 sequences, about a fifth seen once. The source is a human donor in good health. Some libraries in this study had Jurkat cell RNA spiked in. Sample: naive CD8+ T cells from blood, with Jurkat cell RNA spiked in. Subset noted: FACS-sorted CD8+CD4-CCR7+CD45RA+ naive T cells. The chain carries TRBV7-2 and TRBJ2-7, with TRBD2 identical over 14 bases. Here the CDR3 reads CASSYPGLAGVIVQYF. As DNA, the CDR3 is TGTGCCAGCAGCTACCCGGGACTAGCGGGAGTAATCGTGCAGTACTTC.